This entry concerns a single T cell receptor (beta chain). Its antigen is as yet unknown. The CDR3 has 19 residues. Produced via immunoSEQ multiplex PCR; TCRdb's table is partial and in-frame only. The sample lists approximately 140,000 clones; approximately 90% were seen once. These data originate in a study of T cell responses to AZD1222 COVID-19 vaccine. The study, taken as a whole, reports: There were mostly white British donors and more females than males, and clonal diversity was possibly underestimated.

The TCR originated in an adult who received the AZD1222 COVID-19 vaccine. V gene TRBV21-1 combines with J gene TRBJ2-1. TRBV21-1 is tagged as a pseudogene. Sequenced here: peripheral blood, sampled 28 days after the second AZD1222 dose. The CDR3 sequence is CASSKMPSDSREFPNEQFF. For the CDR3, the DNA is TGTGCCAGCAGCAAAATGCCCTCCGATAGCAGGGAGTTCCCCAATGAGCAGTTCTTC.